This TCR beta chain was sequenced for a study of blood T cell repertoires in COVID-19. In the study overall: Donors in the United States, Italy and Spain gave samples during acute or convalescent COVID-19. From T cells, B-cell-depleted T cells, or PBMCs came the material, which was cDNA or gDNA.

This clone was counted between two and nine times. Source study methods: Amplification with reference gene primers provided the estimates of nucleated cell counts. TCRdb's table, derived via immunoSEQ multiplex PCR, lists solely in-frame clones and lacks some. V, J and clone size derive from that table, while D and trimming were established from the DNA sequence. The repertoire holds roughly 59,000 clones, with approximately 80% as singletons. Germline V lookup: CDR1 KGHDR, CDR2 SFDVKD. Between the trimmed V and J ends, which lost 9 bases and 0 bases, there was a span of 11 bases. The CDR3 is 14 residues long.

The sequence was obtained from a human donor in a cohort sampled during active COVID-19. The specimen was peripheral blood. The chain couples TRBV24-1 to TRBJ1-5, with TRBD1 as a possible D gene (6 bases). The CDR3 sequence is CATQGQHSNQPQHF. In nucleotides, the CDR3 is TGTGCCACCCAAGGACAGCATAGCAATCAGCCCCAGCATTTT.